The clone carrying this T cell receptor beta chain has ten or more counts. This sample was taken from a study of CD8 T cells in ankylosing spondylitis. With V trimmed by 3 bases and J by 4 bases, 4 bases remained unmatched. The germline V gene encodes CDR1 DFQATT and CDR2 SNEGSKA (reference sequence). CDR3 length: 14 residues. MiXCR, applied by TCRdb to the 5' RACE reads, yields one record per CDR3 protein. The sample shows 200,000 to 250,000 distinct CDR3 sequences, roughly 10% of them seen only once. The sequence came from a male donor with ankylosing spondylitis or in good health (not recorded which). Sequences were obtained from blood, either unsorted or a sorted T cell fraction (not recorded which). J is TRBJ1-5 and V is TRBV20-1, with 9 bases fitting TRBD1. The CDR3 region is CSARWTGDNQPQHF. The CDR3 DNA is TGCAGTGCTAGGTGGACAGGGGATAATCAGCCCCAGCATTTT.